This T cell receptor beta chain was sequenced in a study of T cell responses to AZD1222 COVID-19 vaccine. Deletions cut 1 base from V and 0 bases from J, with 16 bases between. Germline V gene sequence: CDR1 SGHAT, CDR2 FQNNGV. The CDR3 covers 19 residues. Using immunoSEQ multiplex PCR, the repertoire was profiled, and TCRdb retains in-frame clones only, with some absent. This sample has 97,000 or so clones, with more than 70% found just once. This chain connects TRBV11-2 to TRBJ1-6; D not resolved. The source of this sequence is an adult in good health. The source was peripheral blood, collected on day 0 of AZD1222 vaccination. DNA of the CDR3: TGTGCCAGCAGCTTAGTTGGAGGCCAGCAAAGCTCCTATAATTCACCCCTCCACTTT. It is translated as CASSLVGGQQSSYNSPLHF.